The 24 T cell receptor beta chains given below trace back to one sample, sequenced in a study of blood T cell repertoires in COVID-19 (dated by TCRdb to the early 2020s). The library was built by means of the immunoSEQ multiplex PCR assay. The immuneACCESS repertoire file appears here via TCRdb, limited to in-frame rearrangements. These files lack a portion of the clones; in checked studies, under half of the deficit traces to unresolved V genes, and the cause of the others is not known. This sample has about 480,000 clones in its table, and roughly 89% of those were observed once. The ten largest account for roughly 1% of the sample. Sequenced material: peripheral blood. These receptors were taken from a man between 18 and 29 years old with COVID-19, enrolled during active disease.

This chain uses TRBV7-2 with TRBJ2-2, with 12 bases aligning to TRBD2. The CDR3 extends over 17 amino acids. Trimming at V came to 5 bases and at J to 2 bases, leaving 6 bases not matched to a gene. Germline assignment: CDR1 SGHTA and CDR2 FQGNSA. The CDR3 is CASSALAGGRNTGELFF. For the CDR3, the DNA is TGTGCCAGCAGCGCACTAGCGGGGGGCCGAAACACCGGGGAGCTGTTTTTT. The whole variable domain, remainder taken from reference TRBV7-2 and TRBJ2-2, is GAGVSQSPSNKVTEKGKDVELRCDPISGHTALYWYRQSLGQGLEFLIYFQGNSAPDKSGLPSDRFSAERTGGSVSTLTIQRTQQEDSAVYLCASSALAGGRNTGELFFGEGSRLTVL.

This chain links TRBV19 with TRBJ2-2; D might be TRBD2 (7 bases). The V and J ends lost 3 bases and 5 bases respectively, with 13 bases between them. CDR1 and CDR2 from the germline V gene are LNHDA and SQIVND (reference sequence). This CDR3 has 15 residues. The chain's CDR3 is CASSIWGRGTGELFF. For the CDR3, the DNA is TGTGCCAGTAGTATTTGGGGGAGGGGGACCGGGGAGCTGTTTTTT.

This clone was counted a few times. The rearrangement joins TRBV6-5 to TRBJ2-7; 9 positions agree with TRBD1. Germline loops: CDR1 MNHEY, CDR2 SVGAGI. The CDR3 consists of 15 residues. V trimming: 1 base; J trimming: 4 bases; junction bases outside the gene matches: 5. The DNA of the CDR3 is TGTGCCAGCAGTTACTTCGGGACAGGGCTGTACGAGCAGTACTTC. Translating gives CASSYFGTGLYEQYF.

This rearrangement joins TRBV14 to TRBJ2-1, with 7 bases identical to TRBD2. Trimming took 6 bases from V and 3 from J; bases not matched to a gene: 8. The CDR3 contains 15 residues. In germline, CDR1 is SGHDN, CDR2 FVKESK. As DNA, the CDR3 is TGTGCCAGCAGTCAAAGCGGGGACCACTACAATGAGCAGTTCTTC. It is translated as CASSQSGDHYNEQFF.

This clone appeared a few times. The chain employs TRBV3-1 (or the pseudogene TRBV3-2) and TRBJ1-6; D is unclear. CDR1 is LGHDT and CDR2 is YNNKEL in the germline V gene (reference sequence). The CDR3 contains 15 residues. V dropped 1 base and J dropped 0 bases, with 4 bases sitting between them. CDR3 amino acids: CASSQGSSYNSPLHF. The CDR3, as DNA: TGTGCCAGCAGCCAAGGGAGCTCCTATAATTCACCCCTCCACTTT.

The rearrangement joins TRBV2 to TRBJ2-2; 10 nucleotides align to TRBD2. The CDR3 runs 17 residues. Germline lookup yields CDR1 SNHLY and CDR2 FYNNEI. The ends lost 6 bases at V and 1 base at J; junction bases unmatched: 8. The chain's CDR3 is CASRKRGGPENTGELFF. The CDR3 DNA sequence: TGTGCCAGCAGGAAGCGGGGGGGGCCGGAGAACACCGGGGAGCTGTTTTTT.

This clone was seen once. The V gene is TRBV12-3 or TRBV12-4, the J gene TRBJ2-1; no definite D call. The length of the CDR3 is 10 residues. Deletions cut 6 bases from V and 5 bases from J, with 2 bases between. CDR3 amino acids: CASSDNEQFF. In DNA, the CDR3 is TGTGCCAGCAGCGACAATGAGCAGTTCTTC.

The rearrangement links TRBV6-1 to TRBJ2-7, with 10 positions matching TRBD1. The V gene end was trimmed by 2 bases and the J gene end by 3 bases; junction bases not matched to a gene: 7. Germline CDR1 MNHNS, CDR2 SASEGT. There are 16 residues in the CDR3. CDR3 in amino acids: CASSEQAGTGVYEQYF. The CDR3 DNA reads as TGTGCCAGCAGTGAACAAGCCGGGACAGGGGTCTACGAGCAGTACTTC.

V is TRBV5-1 and J is TRBJ2-2; the match to TRBD1 covers 8 bases. This CDR3 spans 15 amino acids. V dropped 0 bases and J dropped 6; count of bases not matched to a gene: 4. Germline assignment: CDR1 SGHRS and CDR2 YFSETQ. The DNA for the CDR3 is TGCGCCAGCAGCTTGGAGACAGGGGTATCCGGGGAGCTGTTTTTT. Translated: CASSLETGVSGELFF.

The V gene is TRBV7-2, the J gene TRBJ1-4; TRBD1 aligns across 7 bases. CDR3 size: 14 residues. V trimming: 5 bases; J trimming: 12 bases; junction bases outside the gene matches: 12. Germline loops: CDR1 SGHTA, CDR2 FQGNSA. Written as DNA, the CDR3 is TGTGCCAGCAGCCAAAGGACAGGCTTCGGAGAACTGTTTTTT. It is translated as CASSQRTGFGELFF.

The chain recombines TRBV30 with TRBJ2-2, with TRBD2 identical over 9 bases. CDR1 and CDR2 from the germline V gene are GTSNPN and SVGIG (reference sequence). V was pared by 7 bases and J by 5 bases, with 11 bases of the junction left unmatched. CDR3 length equals 15 residues. Here the CDR3 DNA reads TGTGCCTCCCGAGCTGGGCGGGGGGGGACCGGGGAGCTGTTTTTT. It specifies CASRAGRGGTGELFF. Supplemented by reference TRBV30 and TRBJ2-2, the full variable domain reads SQTIHQWPATLVQPVGSPLSLECTVEGTSNPNLYWYRQAAGRGLQLLFYSVGIGQISSEVPQNLSASRPQDRQFILSSKKLLLSDSGFYLCASRAGRGGTGELFFGEGSRLTVL.

The rearrangement uses TRBV5-8 and TRBJ1-1; D unclear. V was clipped by 5 bases and J by 4 bases, with 15 bases between them. The CDR3 sequence is 14 residues long. Germline-derived CDR1 and CDR2 are SGHTS and YDEGEE. The CDR3 nucleotides are TGTGCCAGCAGGGTGGAGGAGGTCACCACTGAAGCTTTCTTT. This gives the protein CASRVEEVTTEAFF.

The rearrangement joins TRBV5-1 to TRBJ2-5; 9 bases map to TRBD2. There are 17 residues in the CDR3. Trimming cost V 8 bases and J 5 bases; bases outside gene matches: 19. Germline loops: CDR1 SGHRS, CDR2 YFSETQ. CDR3 loop: CASTGLDRRGGKETQYF. The DNA for the CDR3 is TGCGCCAGTACTGGACTGGACCGGCGGGGGGGCAAGGAGACCCAGTACTTC. Looking up the rest from reference TRBV5-1 and TRBJ2-5 gives the full variable domain: KAGVTQTPRYLIKTRGQQVTLSCSPISGHRSVSWYQQTPGQGLQFLFEYFSETQRNKGNFPGRFSGRQFSNSRSEMNVSTLELGDSALYLCASTGLDRRGGKETQYFGPGTRLLVL.

This clone turned up a few times. V gene TRBV7-2 combines with J gene TRBJ1-4, with a possible D match to TRBD1 (6 bases). CDR1 and CDR2 (germline): SGHTA, FQGNSA. V gave up 4 bases and J gave up 10 bases, with 22 bases separating them. The CDR3 runs 16 residues. As DNA, the CDR3 is TGTGCCAGCAGCTCCCTACCCGGGACAAGAGACGCAAAACTGTTTTTT. This codes for CASSSLPGTRDAKLFF. Drawing the rest from reference TRBV7-2 and TRBJ1-4, the complete variable domain is GAGVSQSPSNKVTEKGKDVELRCDPISGHTALYWYRQSLGQGLEFLIYFQGNSAPDKSGLPSDRFSAERTGGSVSTLTIQRTQQEDSAVYLCASSSLPGTRDAKLFFGSGTQLSVL.

This clone has a handful of counts. The chain employs TRBV7-6 and TRBJ2-7; D ambiguous. CDR1 and CDR2 from the germline V gene are SGHVS and FNYEAQ. V dropped 2 bases and J dropped 0 bases, with 8 bases sitting between them. The CDR3 is made up of 14 amino acids. In nucleotides, the CDR3 is TGTGCCAGCAGCTTATCGTTAGCCTCCTACGAGCAGTACTTC. Encoded protein: CASSLSLASYEQYF.

V and J are TRBV5-5 and TRBJ2-5, with D possibly being TRBD2 (6 bases). This CDR3 region has 14 residues. V lost 5 bases and J lost 2, with 13 bases in between. Germline CDR1 and CDR2: SGHKS and YYEKEE (reference sequence). CDR3 bases: TGTGCCAGCAGTCTCGGGACTCTACAAGAGACCCAGTACTTC. Its translation: CASSLGTLQETQYF.

The rearrangement uses TRBV5-4 and TRBJ2-1, with 8 positions matching TRBD2. This CDR3 contains 16 residues. V shed 4 bases, J shed 7 bases, and the junction held 13 bases outside the gene matches. CDR1 is SGHNT, CDR2 YYREEE, per germline (reference sequence). The CDR3, as DNA: TGTGCCAGCAGCCCGGGGGGGGCTAGTTGGGAAAATGAGCAGTTCTTC. This codes for CASSPGGASWENEQFF.

The rearrangement links TRBV25-1 to TRBJ2-5; the match to TRBD2 covers 8 bases. The trim removed 1 base at V and 2 bases at J, leaving 6 bases unmatched. Germline CDR1 and CDR2: MGHDK and SYGVNS. The CDR3 has 16 residues. CDR3 in amino acids: CASSESTGGGQETQYF. CDR3 nucleotides: TGTGCCAGCAGTGAATCTACCGGGGGGGGGCAAGAGACCCAGTACTTC.

V and J are TRBV9 and TRBJ2-1; 11 bases line up with TRBD2. V shed 0 bases, J shed 4 bases, and the junction held 3 bases outside the gene matches. The CDR3 extends over 16 amino acids. The germline CDR1 and CDR2 sequences are SGDLS and YYNGEE. This CDR3 is CASSVVASGGYNEQFF. In nucleotides, the CDR3 is TGTGCCAGCAGCGTAGTAGCTAGCGGGGGGTACAATGAGCAGTTCTTC.

The rearrangement uses TRBV18 and TRBJ1-3; 7 positions match TRBD1. J was trimmed by 3 bases and V by 4 bases; bases with no gene match: 9. Germline CDR1 and CDR2: KGHSH and LQKENI. This CDR3 region has 16 residues. Here the CDR3 DNA reads TGTGCCAGCTCACAGGGACCACAGGGGAGTGGAAACACCATATATTTT. Translating gives CASSQGPQGSGNTIYF.

The genes are TRBV3-1 (or the pseudogene TRBV3-2) and TRBJ1-1; 9 positions agree with TRBD1. The CDR3 extends over 17 amino acids. V lost 6 bases to trimming and J lost 4 bases; unmatched junction nucleotides: 15. CDR1 LGHDT and CDR2 YNNKEL come from the germline V gene (reference sequence). CDR3 in amino acids: CASRDTYRGRLGTEAFF. As DNA, the CDR3 is TGTGCCAGCAGGGACACTTACAGGGGGCGGTTAGGCACTGAAGCTTTCTTT.

This clone has just one count. V gene TRBV3-1 (or the pseudogene TRBV3-2) combines with J gene TRBJ2-3; TRBD2 aligns across 8 bases. CDR1 and CDR2 from the germline V gene are LGHDT and YNNKEL (reference sequence). V shed 2 bases, J shed 6 bases, and the junction held 4 bases outside the gene matches. The CDR3 extends over 14 amino acids. Here the CDR3 DNA reads TGTGCCAGCAGCCAAATCGGGGGGGAGGATACGCAGTATTTT. As protein: CASSQIGGEDTQYF.

The chain recombines TRBV7-9 with TRBJ2-2; 9 bases match TRBD1. Unmatched junction bases numbered 7, after V lost 5 bases and J lost 6 bases. The germline V gene encodes CDR1 SEHNR and CDR2 FQNEAQ (reference sequence). This CDR3 has 15 amino acids. CDR3 bases: TGTGCCAGCAGCAAGGCGAGACAGGGGGCCGGGGAGCTGTTTTTT. Residues: CASSKARQGAGELFF.

This chain links TRBV11-1 with TRBJ1-1; 9 nucleotides match TRBD1. The CDR3 extends over 13 amino acids. With V trimmed by 10 bases and J by 0 bases, 3 bases remained unmatched. The germline gives CDR1 SGHAT, CDR2 FQDESV (reference sequence). CDR3 residues: CATGQGMNTEAFF. The CDR3 coding sequence is TGTGCCACTGGACAGGGGATGAACACTGAAGCTTTCTTT. Variable domain in full (rest from reference TRBV11-1 and TRBJ1-1): EAEVAQSPRYKITEKSQAVAFWCDPISGHATLYWYRQILGQGPELLVQFQDESVVDDSQLPKDRFSAERLKGVDSTLKIQPAELGDSAMYLCATGQGMNTEAFFGQGTRLTVV.